The 15 T cell receptor beta chains below were found in one sample sequenced in a study of early T cells in non-severe SARS-CoV-2 infection. From the 5' RACE reads, TCRdb called clonotypes with MiXCR, one entry per CDR3 protein. The sample holds tens of thousands of distinct CDR3 sequences, approximately 14% seen once. Material for sequencing was whole blood. The origin of the receptors is an adult who was a healthcare worker with PCR-confirmed SARS-CoV-2 infection or an uninfected control (not recorded which).

This chain links TRBV5-6 with TRBJ2-3; the D is unclear. V was clipped by 5 bases and J by 3 bases, with 7 bases between them. The CDR3 extends over 12 amino acids. Germline-derived CDR1 and CDR2 are SGHDT and YYEEEE. Written as DNA, the CDR3 is TGTGCCAGCAGTACTGATACAGATACGCAGTATTTT. Protein: CASSTDTDTQYF.

This clonotype showed up just a few times. The chain uses TRBV20-1 and TRBJ2-1, with 16 bases that match TRBD2. Germline V gives CDR1 DFQATT, CDR2 SNEGSKA (reference sequence). The CDR3 sequence is 18 residues long. The J segment lost 1 base and the V segment lost 6 bases, leaving 9 bases of the junction unmatched. CDR3 bases: TGCAGTGCCTTGGGACTAGCGGGAGGGCCAGGGTCCTACAATGAGCAGTTCTTC. Protein product: CSALGLAGGPGSYNEQFF.

This clonotype came up a few times. V gene TRBV7-3 combines with J gene TRBJ2-1, with 9 nucleotides matching TRBD2. V shed 5 bases, J shed 2 bases, and the junction held 10 bases outside the gene matches. The germline gives CDR1 SGHTA, CDR2 FQGTGA. The CDR3 runs to 17 residues. DNA for the CDR3: TGTGCCAGCAGCCTCTCGGGTAGCGGGGGCCCCTACAATGAGCAGTTCTTC. Its protein is CASSLSGSGGPYNEQFF. Filled out from reference TRBV7-3 and TRBJ2-1, the complete variable domain reads GAGVSQTPSNKVTEKGKYVELRCDPISGHTALYWYRQSLGQGPEFLIYFQGTGAADDSGLPNDRFFAVRPEGSVSTLKIQRTERGDSAVYLCASSLSGSGGPYNEQFFGPGTRLTVL.

This clonotype was seen only a few times. The chain combines TRBV29-1 with TRBJ2-7; 9 bases line up with TRBD2. With 0 bases clipped from V and 2 bases from J, the junction kept 5 bases outside the gene matches. This CDR3 has 15 residues. CDR1 SQVTM and CDR2 ANQGSEA come from the germline V gene. Here the CDR3 DNA reads TGCAGCGTTGAAGAGCCCGTAGCGGGAGCCTACGAGCAGTACTTC. Translated: CSVEEPVAGAYEQYF.

This rearrangement joins TRBV9 to TRBJ2-2; 8 nucleotides agree with TRBD2. CDR1 is SGDLS and CDR2 is YYNGEE in the germline V gene. The CDR3 runs 18 residues. Losses at the gene ends were 0 bases for V and 5 bases for J; bases not matched to a gene: 12. In DNA, the CDR3 is TGTGCCAGCAGCGTAGACCCCCCGGGAGCGGGAGATACCGGGGAGCTGTTTTTT. It codes for CASSVDPPGAGDTGELFF.

This clonotype has a handful of counts. This chain connects TRBV18 to TRBJ1-1, with D perhaps matching TRBD1 (6 bases). CDR1 and CDR2 (germline): KGHSH, LQKENI. Trimming removed 5 bases at V and 1 base at J, with 26 bases between. CDR3 length: 19 amino acids. The CDR3 nucleotides are TGTGCCAGCTCAATTGAACCCCAGGGGCGAGGTTACCCGAACACTGAAGCTTTCTTT. It specifies CASSIEPQGRGYPNTEAFF.

The chain joins TRBV7-9 to TRBJ2-1; D remains unclear. The V gene lost 1 base and the J gene lost 6 bases, with 13 bases spanning the gap. This CDR3 contains 15 residues. The germline CDR1 and CDR2 sequences are SEHNR and FQNEAQ (reference sequence). The CDR3 region is CASSLGLTSSNEQFF. The DNA of the CDR3 is TGTGCCAGCAGCTTAGGCCTTACAAGTAGCAATGAGCAGTTCTTC.

A few counts support this clonotype. This rearrangement joins TRBV12-3 or TRBV12-4 to TRBJ2-1; 8 bases are shared with TRBD1. The ends lost 3 bases at V and 12 bases at J; junction bases unmatched: 4. The CDR3 is 12 residues long. The CDR3 loop is CASSLGTGRQFF. CDR3 DNA sequence: TGTGCCAGCAGTTTGGGGACAGGTAGGCAGTTCTTC.

The chain couples TRBV28 to TRBJ2-3, with 11 bases fitting TRBD2. Germline CDR1 is MDHEN and CDR2 is SYDVKM. V lost 4 bases, J lost 2 bases, and 5 bases stayed unmatched. This CDR3 is built from 16 residues. The CDR3 loop reads CASSWGLADNTDTQYF. CDR3 in DNA: TGTGCCAGCAGTTGGGGACTAGCGGATAACACAGATACGCAGTATTTT.

On this clonotype: An end of the junction does not agree with germline; a read error may underlie this. The rearrangement joins TRBV2 to TRBJ2-1, with 7 positions matching TRBD2. Germline values: CDR1 SNHLY, CDR2 FYNNEI. The length of the CDR3 is 17 residues. The CDR3 loop is CVSSPEWRSSGHNEQFF. CDR3 sequence (DNA): TGTGTCAGCAGTCCGGAATGGCGTTCTAGCGGACACAATGAGCAGTTCTTC.

This clonotype has at least ten counts. The chain is built from TRBV18 and TRBJ2-3, with D possibly matching TRBD2 (6 bases). The germline gives CDR1 KGHSH, CDR2 LQKENI. The CDR3 runs 16 residues. V lost 3 bases and J 0 bases, leaving 13 bases between the germline ends. The CDR3 region has the DNA TGTGCCAGCTCACCTTTCGGGAGACGGAGCACAGATACGCAGTATTTT. It is translated as CASSPFGRRSTDTQYF.

This clonotype turned up a few times. The chain recombines TRBV7-3 with TRBJ2-5; possible D gene TRBD2, 6 bases. V was pared by 2 bases and J by 2 bases, with 12 bases between. Germline V gene sequence: CDR1 SGHTA, CDR2 FQGTGA. The CDR3 consists of 15 residues. The CDR3, as DNA: TGTGCCAGCAGCTTAGTGCCAGGACTACAAGAGACCCAGTACTTC. Amino acids: CASSLVPGLQETQYF.

This clonotype was counted only a few times. This chain connects TRBV7-9 to TRBJ2-1; D is unclear. Germline loops: CDR1 SEHNR, CDR2 FQNEAQ (reference sequence). The CDR3 loop spans 16 amino acids. V was clipped by 2 bases and J by 0 bases, with 11 bases between them. The CDR3 nucleotides read TGTGCCAGCAGCTTAATCATCGAAAGCTCCTACAATGAGCAGTTCTTC. Translating gives CASSLIIESSYNEQFF.

The V call is TRBV12-3 or TRBV12-4, the J call TRBJ1-1, with D unresolved. The CDR3 runs 14 residues. Trimming left V 5 bases short and J 5 bases short, with 15 bases between. The CDR3 sequence is CASSPSSPRTEAFF. The CDR3 region has the DNA TGTGCCAGCAGTCCATCCTCCCCCAGGACTGAAGCTTTCTTT.

The rearrangement joins TRBV29-1 to TRBJ1-6; a weak D match, TRBD1 (6 bases). The germline gives CDR1 SQVTM, CDR2 ANQGSEA. The CDR3 loop spans 19 amino acids. Trimming stripped 3 bases from V and 7 bases from J, with 28 bases between. The CDR3 reads CSVDWGEETGARGNSPLHF. CDR3 DNA sequence: TGCAGCGTTGACTGGGGTGAAGAGACAGGCGCTCGAGGGAATTCACCCCTCCACTTT.